This T cell receptor beta chain is from a study of control samples from healthy donors and cancer patients. Between the trimmed V and J ends, which lost 4 bases and 6 bases, there was a span of 7 bases. The CDR3 covers 12 residues. The germline CDR1 and CDR2 sequences are MDHEN and SYDVKM. Produced via immunoSEQ multiplex PCR; TCRdb's table is partial and in-frame only. The sample contains some 100,000 clones, more than 80% of which appear only once. The clonotype originates from a young man in good health. The V gene is TRBV28, the J gene TRBJ1-5, with D uncertain. Source material: blood. The CDR3 DNA sequence: TGTGCCAGCAGTTCCGTACGTCAGCCCCAGCATTTT. Translated, it gives CASSSVRQPQHF.